The entry below describes one T cell receptor (beta chain). This CDR3 is built from 15 residues. V dropped 8 bases and J dropped 8; count of bases not matched to a gene: 17. Germline lookup yields CDR1 MDHEN and CDR2 SYDVKM. The data were taken from a study of cytomegalovirus exposure and HLA in healthy donors. Among the roughly 120 subjects of the validation cohort, separate from the 666-subject first cohort, were the donors. Generated by immunoSEQ multiplex PCR, the TCRdb table keeps only in-frame clones and is missing some. The data show 56,000 or so clones, approximately 94% seen once. V and J are TRBV28 and TRBJ1-2; 7 bases line up with TRBD1. The receptor was isolated from a man aged 18 to 30 in good health and CMV-seronegative. Sample: PBMCs. This chain's CDR3 is CASSPLVEGAGGYTF. Here the CDR3 DNA reads TGTGCCAGCTCCCCCCTTGTGGAGGGGGCAGGAGGCTACACCTTC.